This TCR beta chain comes out of a study of blood T cell repertoires in COVID-19. For the study at large: The study drew acute and convalescent COVID-19 samples from the United States, Italy and Spain. From T cells, B-cell-depleted T cells, or PBMCs came the material, which was cDNA or gDNA.

This clone was recorded only once. TCRdb keeps only in-frame clones here, not all; method: immunoSEQ multiplex PCR. The data hold some 45,000 clones, with approximately 80% observed a single time. Input material: peripheral blood. The sequence was obtained from a man between 65 and 79 years old with acute or convalescent COVID-19.

The CDR3 loop reads CASQRGGSTDTQYF. As DNA, the CDR3 is TGTGCCAGTCAGCGGGGGGGCAGCACAGATACGCAGTATTTT. The V gene is TRBV19, the J gene TRBJ2-3; TRBD2 matches at 10 bases. The CDR3 covers 14 residues. The V gene end was trimmed by 8 bases and the J gene end by 0 bases; junction bases not matched to a gene: 2. Germline loops: CDR1 LNHDA, CDR2 SQIVND (reference sequence).